One sample yielded the 4 T cell receptor beta chains listed below, sequenced in a study of blood T cell repertoires in COVID-19. This table comes from immunoSEQ multiplex PCR, and its TCRdb copy is limited to in-frame clones, with some not included. The table includes 180,000 or so clones, approximately 80% detected once. What was sequenced was PBMCs or T cells enriched from blood (not recorded which). These receptors all come from a man aged 60 to 69 who had been exposed to COVID-19.

The CDR3 DNA reads TGTGCCAGCAGTGTGGAGGAGAATCAGCCCCAGCATTTT. Amino acid sequence: CASSVEENQPQHF. The chain couples TRBV6-4 to TRBJ1-5; D unclear. CDR1 is MRHNA and CDR2 is SNTAGT in the germline V gene. V shed 4 bases and J shed 4 bases, with 8 bases lying between them. This CDR3 spans 13 amino acids.

CDR3 in amino acids: CAWSVGLAGTYEQYF. The CDR3 nucleotides read TGTGCCTGGAGTGTCGGACTAGCGGGAACCTACGAGCAGTACTTC. The rearrangement joins TRBV30 to TRBJ2-7; 12 bases are a match to TRBD2. Germline V gene lookup returns CDR1 GTSNPN and CDR2 SVGIG (reference sequence). This CDR3 comprises 15 residues. The V gene end was trimmed by 0 bases and the J gene end by 2 bases; junction bases not matched to a gene: 2. The full variable domain, with the rest looked up from reference TRBV30 and TRBJ2-7, is SQTIHQWPATLVQPVGSPLSLECTVEGTSNPNLYWYRQAAGRGLQLLFYSVGIGQISSEVPQNLSASRPQDRQFILSSKKLLLSDSGFYLCAWSVGLAGTYEQYFGPGTRLTVT.

The chain employs TRBV9 and TRBJ1-1; TRBD1 agrees at 12 bases. Per germline, CDR1 SGDLS and CDR2 YYNGEE. V shed 3 bases, J shed 4 bases, and the junction held 7 bases outside the gene matches. The CDR3 contains 16 residues. DNA for the CDR3: TGTGCCAGCAGCGGAGGGACAGGGGGCGCGGGCACTGAAGCTTTCTTT. Its protein product is CASSGGTGGAGTEAFF.

V usage is TRBV10-3 and J usage is TRBJ2-5; weak D call: TRBD1 (5 bases). The CDR3 has 13 amino acids. The V end lost 2 bases, the J end lost 5 bases, and 9 bases lay between the germline ends. The germline gives CDR1 ENHRY, CDR2 SYGVKD. CDR3 protein: CAISEPGIETQYF. The CDR3 nucleotides read TGTGCCATCAGTGAGCCAGGGATTGAGACCCAGTACTTC.